The source of this TCR beta chain is a study of T-cell reconstitution after alpha-beta-depleted transplantation in children. Unique molecular identifiers were incorporated into the prepared TCRbeta library. TCRdb itself ran the PCR reads through MiXCR, one entry per CDR3 protein. Seen here are under 20,000 distinct CDR3 sequences, over 10% observed once, and the top ten hold 35%. The CDR3 totals 15 residues. With V trimmed by 0 bases and J by 2 bases, 7 bases remained unmatched. Per the germline V gene, CDR1 is DFQATT and CDR2 is SNEGSKA (reference sequence). This clonotype was seen at least ten times.

This sequence originates from a female patient between 2 and 15 years old who had a stem cell transplant for congenital amegakaryocytic thrombocytopenia, so the T cells may come from the graft donor. Sequenced material: PBMCs, mostly from graft donor cells, taken 60 days after TCRalphabeta/CD19-depleted stem cell transplant. This sequence joins TRBV20-1 and TRBJ2-7; 7 bases fit TRBD1. In DNA, the CDR3 is TGCAGTGCTAGAGACTTAGGACAGGAGACCTACGAGCAGTACTTC. It specifies CSARDLGQETYEQYF.